Below, 26 T cell receptor beta chains from the same sample are listed, as sequenced in a study of blood T cell repertoires in COVID-19. Method: immunoSEQ multiplex PCR; TCRdb's copy keeps in-frame clones and lacks some. The sample holds about 200,000 clones, around 86% seen once. The sequenced sample was PBMCs or T cells enriched from blood (not recorded which). The receptors originated from a man between 40 and 49 years old with acute COVID-19.

This chain uses TRBV30 with TRBJ2-4; tentative D call: TRBD1 (5 bases). Per the germline V gene, CDR1 is GTSNPN and CDR2 is SVGIG (reference sequence). The CDR3 consists of 19 residues. The V gene lost 0 bases and the J gene lost 0 bases, with 21 bases spanning the gap. The CDR3, as DNA: TGTGCCTGGAGTGTACTTTGGAGCCACGGACAACTAGCCAAAAACATTCAGTACTTC. Encoded protein: CAWSVLWSHGQLAKNIQYF.

This rearrangement joins TRBV4-2 to TRBJ1-4, with D possibly being TRBD1 (6 bases). This CDR3 region has 13 residues. V gave up 5 bases and J gave up 5 bases, with 9 bases separating them. Germline V CDR1 and CDR2: LGHNA, YNFKEQ. CDR3 loop: CASSRGQNEKLFF. The CDR3 DNA reads as TGTGCCAGCAGCAGGGGACAAAATGAAAAACTGTTTTTT.

This clone was detected once. The chain combines TRBV24-1 with TRBJ1-3; 9 bases align to TRBD1. The CDR3 contains 12 residues. V lost 12 bases, J lost 8 bases, and 7 bases stayed unmatched. The germline gives CDR1 KGHDR, CDR2 SFDVKD. The chain's CDR3 is CASKGQGDTIYF. The CDR3 DNA is TGTGCCTCAAAGGGACAGGGTGACACCATATATTTT.

The chain links TRBV25-1 to TRBJ1-5; 10 nucleotides line up with TRBD1. Unmatched junction bases numbered 9, after V lost 4 bases and J lost 0 bases. Looked up from germline, CDR1 is MGHDK and CDR2 is SYGVNS. The CDR3 covers 18 residues. For the CDR3, the DNA is TGTGCCAGCAGTGCAGAAGGACAGGGGGGGAATAGCAATCAGCCCCAGCATTTT. Residues: CASSAEGQGGNSNQPQHF.

The chain couples TRBV7-9 to TRBJ2-1; the D is unclear. The V end lost 8 bases, the J end lost 7 bases, and 9 bases lay between the germline ends. This CDR3 spans 11 amino acids. The V gene's germline CDR1 is SEHNR and CDR2 FQNEAQ (reference sequence). DNA for the CDR3: TGTGCCAGCGGCCCTCAGAATGAGCAGTTCTTC. It translates to CASGPQNEQFF.

V usage is TRBV7-3 and J usage is TRBJ1-1; D might be TRBD1 (5 bases). CDR1 SGHTA and CDR2 FQGTGA come from the germline V gene. The CDR3 has 13 residues. The V end was cut by 1 base, the J end by 7 bases, with 10 bases between. CDR3 sequence (DNA): TGTGCCAGCAGCTTAATCACGGGGGGTGAAGCTTTCTTT. Protein: CASSLITGGEAFF.

V gene TRBV7-8 combines with J gene TRBJ1-2; TRBD1 might be the D (6 bases). V gave up 7 bases and J gave up 2 bases, with 14 bases separating them. CDR3 size: 14 residues. Germline-derived CDR1 and CDR2 are SGHVS and FQNEAQ. The CDR3 nucleotides are TGTGCCAGCACCCTGGGGGCTATGAACTATGGCTACACCTTC. Its protein product is CASTLGAMNYGYTF. The full variable domain, in which reference TRBV7-8 and TRBJ1-2 provide the parts outside the CDR3, is GAGVSQSPRYKVAKRGQDVALRCDPISGHVSLFWYQQALGQGPEFLTYFQNEAQLDKSGLPSDRFFAERPEGSVSTLKIQRTQQEDSAVYLCASTLGAMNYGYTFGSGTRLTVV.

This clone appeared once. The rearrangement links TRBV7-6 to TRBJ2-7; D uncertain. Per germline, CDR1 SGHVS and CDR2 FNYEAQ. Trimming shortened V by 0 bases and J by 4 bases, and 13 bases separated the two germline ends. This CDR3 is 15 amino acids long. CDR3 in amino acids: CASSLAAADDYEQYF. Here the CDR3 DNA reads TGTGCCAGCAGCTTAGCGGCGGCAGATGATTACGAGCAGTACTTC.

The gene calls are TRBV3-1 (or the pseudogene TRBV3-2) and TRBJ1-2, with D uncertain. Germline V gene sequence: CDR1 LGHDT, CDR2 YNNKEL (reference sequence). CDR3 length: 12 amino acids. Trimming stripped 1 base from V and 8 bases from J, with 8 bases between. The CDR3 nucleotides read TGTGCCAGCAGCCAAGGGCATCAGGGCTACACCTTC. This codes for CASSQGHQGYTF.

The chain uses TRBV29-1 and TRBJ2-1, with TRBD2 matching over 9 bases. The CDR3 totals 14 residues. J lost 9 bases, V lost 1 base, and 7 bases had no gene match. Looked up from germline, CDR1 is SQVTM and CDR2 is ANQGSEA. The CDR3 DNA reads as TGCAGCGTTGAAGGTAGCGGGAGTAAGAGTGAGCAGTTCTTC. It codes for CSVEGSGSKSEQFF.

Only one count was recorded for this clone. Here the CDR3 DNA reads TGTGCCACAACCGGGACTAGCCTCTACAATGAGCAGTTCTTC. As protein: CATTGTSLYNEQFF. The V and J genes are TRBV10-3 and TRBJ2-1; TRBD2 agrees at 9 bases. This CDR3 has 14 residues. Germline lookup yields CDR1 ENHRY and CDR2 SYGVKD. Trimming took 10 bases from V and 3 from J; bases not matched to a gene: 7.

The chain employs TRBV5-1 and TRBJ1-1; TRBD1 is a possible D gene (5 bases). Looked up from germline, CDR1 is SGHRS and CDR2 is YFSETQ. The CDR3 has 14 amino acids. V lost 0 bases and J 8 bases, leaving 14 bases between the germline ends. CDR3 DNA sequence: TGCGCCAGCAGCTTGGTCCACAGGACCCCAGAAGCTTTCTTT. It specifies CASSLVHRTPEAFF. The variable domain in full, with the rest retrieved from reference TRBV5-1 and TRBJ1-1, is KAGVTQTPRYLIKTRGQQVTLSCSPISGHRSVSWYQQTPGQGLQFLFEYFSETQRNKGNFPGRFSGRQFSNSRSEMNVSTLELGDSALYLCASSLVHRTPEAFFGQGTRLTVV.

The chain links TRBV27 to TRBJ2-1, with 9 bases aligning to TRBD2. Germline values: CDR1 MNHEY, CDR2 SMNVEV (reference sequence). This CDR3 comprises 16 residues. Trimming removed 4 bases from V and 0 bases from J; junction bases left unmatched: 4. The CDR3, as DNA: TGTGCCAGCAGTTGGGGACTAGCCAGCTCCTACAATGAGCAGTTCTTC. As protein: CASSWGLASSYNEQFF.

The CDR3 loop reads CASSLRDIQYF. Written as DNA, the CDR3 is TGTGCCAGCAGCTTGAGGGACATTCAGTACTTC. The V and J genes are TRBV7-2 and TRBJ2-4; possibly TRBD2 for D (5 bases). Between the trimmed V and J ends, which lost 3 bases and 8 bases, there was a span of 5 bases. There are 11 residues in the CDR3. Germline-derived CDR1 and CDR2 are SGHTA and FQGNSA.

The J gene is TRBJ2-7, the V gene TRBV11-2; 10 nucleotides agree with TRBD1. CDR3 length equals 14 residues. The germline gives CDR1 SGHAT, CDR2 FQNNGV. Trimming took 7 bases from V and 7 from J; bases not matched to a gene: 10. The CDR3 bases are TGTGCCAGCATCCTGACAGGGGGCGCGGAGGAGCAGTACTTC. Translated, it gives CASILTGGAEEQYF. Together with reference TRBV11-2 and TRBJ2-7, the CDR3 gives the full variable domain: EAGVAQSPRYKIIEKRQSVAFWCNPISGHATLYWYQQILGQGPKLLIQFQNNGVVDDSQLPKDRFSAERLKGVDSTLKIQPAKLEDSAVYLCASILTGGAEEQYFGPGTRLTVT.

The rearrangement links TRBV7-2 to TRBJ2-7, with 9 positions matching TRBD2. This CDR3 is 15 amino acids long. V was pared by 1 base and J by 4 bases, with 5 bases of the junction left unmatched. Looked up from germline, CDR1 is SGHTA and CDR2 is FQGNSA. The CDR3 sequence is CASSLDASGVYEQYF. The CDR3, as DNA: TGTGCCAGCAGCTTAGACGCTAGCGGGGTTTACGAGCAGTACTTC.

V gene TRBV6-5 combines with J gene TRBJ2-1, with TRBD1 matching over 10 bases. Germline V gene lookup returns CDR1 MNHEY and CDR2 SVGAGI. The CDR3 sequence is 15 residues long. V was clipped by 0 bases and J by 8 bases; unmatched bases: 4. The CDR3 coding sequence is TGTGCCAGCAGTTACTCGGGACAGGGGAAAGATGAGCAGTTCTTC. Translation: CASSYSGQGKDEQFF.

The V gene is TRBV27, the J gene TRBJ2-2, with 14 bases lining up with TRBD2. The length of the CDR3 is 16 residues. V lost 7 bases, J lost 4 bases, and 5 bases stayed unmatched. Germline V gene lookup returns CDR1 MNHEY and CDR2 SMNVEV (reference sequence). CDR3 DNA: TGTGCCAGCAACGGACTAGCGGGAGGTCTCACCGGGGAGCTGTTTTTT. It codes for CASNGLAGGLTGELFF.

The V and J genes are TRBV24-1 and TRBJ1-2; D unclear. This CDR3 region has 13 residues. Trimming cost V 1 base and J 4 bases, with 6 bases left between them. Looked up from germline, CDR1 is KGHDR and CDR2 is SFDVKD. CDR3 loop: CATSDLPGYGYTF. CDR3 sequence (DNA): TGTGCCACCAGTGATTTACCAGGCTATGGCTACACCTTC.

The chain is built from TRBV5-4 and TRBJ2-1; a weak D match, TRBD2 (5 bases). CDR1 and CDR2 (germline): SGHNT, YYREEE (reference sequence). Trimming removed 0 bases at V and 5 bases at J, with 6 bases between. This CDR3 is built from 13 residues. The CDR3 DNA follows: TGTGCCAGCAGCTTGGGACTAAACAATGAGCAGTTCTTC. Translation gives CASSLGLNNEQFF.

The V call is TRBV27, the J call TRBJ2-4; possibly TRBD2 for D (5 bases). Germline CDR1 and CDR2: MNHEY and SMNVEV (reference sequence). The CDR3 extends over 15 amino acids. V was clipped by 8 bases and J by 8 bases, with 22 bases between them. CDR3 nucleotide sequence: TGTGCCAGCCCGGCGAGGCGGGTTGTGGGTCACATTCAGTACTTC. Its translation: CASPARRVVGHIQYF.

The chain is built from TRBV6-5 and TRBJ1-1, with D maybe TRBD1 (5 bases). Deletions cut 4 bases from V and 5 bases from J, with 8 bases between. The germline gives CDR1 MNHEY, CDR2 SVGAGI. This CDR3 contains 12 residues. Written as DNA, the CDR3 is TGTGCCAGCAGTTCGGGGGGGACTGAAGCTTTCTTT. Translated, it gives CASSSGGTEAFF.

The chain recombines TRBV19 with TRBJ1-6, with D maybe TRBD1 (6 bases). Germline-derived CDR1 and CDR2 are LNHDA and SQIVND (reference sequence). CDR3 length: 12 residues. The V end was cut by 6 bases, the J end by 9 bases, with 9 bases between. The CDR3 here is CASRGGASPLHF. As DNA, the CDR3 is TGTGCCAGTAGGGGGGGGGCTTCACCCCTCCACTTT. Combining the CDR3 with reference TRBV19 and TRBJ1-6 gives the whole variable domain DGGITQSPKYLFRKEGQNVTLSCEQNLNHDAMYWYRQDPGQGLRLIYYSQIVNDFQKGDIAEGYSVSREKKESFPLTVTSAQKNPTAFYLCASRGGASPLHFGNGTRLTVT.

This rearrangement joins TRBV2 to TRBJ2-5; no clear D gene. Germline values: CDR1 SNHLY, CDR2 FYNNEI. V was trimmed by 2 bases and J by 7 bases, leaving 14 bases between them. This CDR3 spans 14 amino acids. CDR3 sequence reads: CASSERASIGTQYF. CDR3 coding DNA: TGTGCCAGCAGTGAAAGAGCTAGTATCGGGACCCAGTACTTC.

Here the CDR3 reads CASSLTTGNTIYF. CDR3 DNA: TGTGCCAGCAGTTTAACTACTGGAAACACCATATATTTT. The rearrangement joins TRBV27 to TRBJ1-3, with D unresolved. V was trimmed by 2 bases and J by 2 bases, leaving 4 bases between them. CDR3 length: 13 amino acids. From germline, CDR1 is MNHEY and CDR2 SMNVEV (reference sequence).

The rearrangement uses TRBV4-2 and TRBJ2-3; D uncertain. From germline, CDR1 is LGHNA and CDR2 YNFKEQ. The CDR3 is made up of 14 amino acids. With 1 base removed from V and 1 base from J, the gap between germline ends came to 6 bases. CDR3 residues: CASSQVGGTDTQYF. The CDR3 DNA sequence: TGTGCCAGCAGCCAAGTAGGAGGCACAGATACGCAGTATTTT.